These 19 T cell receptor beta chains share one sample of origin, sequenced in a study of blood T cell repertoires in COVID-19. The protocol was immunoSEQ multiplex PCR, while the TCRdb copy is restricted to in-frame clones and leaves out a portion. The sample holds about 290,000 clones; approximately 80% are singletons and the top ten take around 4%. Sequencing was done on a sample of peripheral blood. All receptors come from a woman aged 45-60 years with active or convalescent COVID-19.

The chain has TRBV29-1 and TRBJ1-2; D is undetermined. With 3 bases removed from V and 4 bases from J, the gap between germline ends came to 12 bases. From germline, CDR1 is SQVTM and CDR2 ANQGSEA. This CDR3 has 13 residues. This chain's CDR3 is CSVDSSRGYGYTF. CDR3 bases: TGCAGCGTTGACAGTTCTCGGGGCTATGGCTACACCTTC.

The chain links TRBV28 to TRBJ2-7; D might be TRBD2 (5 bases). Germline loops: CDR1 MDHEN, CDR2 SYDVKM. This CDR3 is built from 13 residues. V lost 8 bases to trimming and J lost 0 bases, with 11 bases between them. CDR3 bases: TGTGCCAGCCTGCCCCGGGACTCCTACGAGCAGTACTTC. Its protein is CASLPRDSYEQYF.

V gene TRBV11-2 combines with J gene TRBJ1-1; the D is unclear. V was shortened by 0 bases and J by 5 bases, with 13 bases between the two germline ends. The CDR3 has 15 residues. Germline CDR1 is SGHAT and CDR2 is FQNNGV. CDR3: CASSLERTLRTEAFF. CDR3 coding DNA: TGTGCCAGCAGCTTAGAGAGGACTTTGAGAACTGAAGCTTTCTTT. Together with reference TRBV11-2 and TRBJ1-1, the CDR3 gives the full variable domain: EAGVAQSPRYKIIEKRQSVAFWCNPISGHATLYWYQQILGQGPKLLIQFQNNGVVDDSQLPKDRFSAERLKGVDSTLKIQPAKLEDSAVYLCASSLERTLRTEAFFGQGTRLTVV.

Only one count was recorded for this clone. V usage is TRBV29-1 and J usage is TRBJ2-7, with 11 bases aligning to TRBD1. Looked up from germline, CDR1 is SQVTM and CDR2 is ANQGSEA. The length of the CDR3 is 13 residues. Trimming removed 7 bases from V and 5 bases from J; junction bases left unmatched: 7. The CDR3 nucleotides read TGCAGCGCTGGGTGGGACAGGGGGGACGAGCAGTACTTC. It yields the protein CSAGWDRGDEQYF.

This chain uses TRBV9 with TRBJ2-5, with 8 bases lining up with TRBD1. Trimming cost V 6 bases and J 5 bases; bases outside gene matches: 9. The CDR3 runs to 14 residues. Germline CDR1 reads SGDLS; CDR2 reads YYNGEE. The CDR3 nucleotides read TGTGCCAGCACCGGAGGACAGGGCGAGGAGACCCAGTACTTC. Encoded protein: CASTGGQGEETQYF.

This rearrangement joins TRBV13 to TRBJ1-3; TRBD1 agrees at 7 bases. Germline V CDR1 and CDR2: PRHDT, FYEKMQ (reference sequence). V shed 0 bases, J shed 0 bases, and the junction held 5 bases outside the gene matches. The CDR3 contains 17 residues. DNA of the CDR3: TGTGCCAGCAGCTTAGGCTCAGGGGGAGTCTCTGGAAACACCATATATTTT. Protein sequence: CASSLGSGGVSGNTIYF.

The chain links TRBV7-6 to TRBJ1-5, with unresolved D. The CDR3 runs 16 residues. CDR1 is SGHVS, CDR2 FNYEAQ, per germline. The ends were cut back, 1 base at V and 0 bases at J, with 10 bases in the middle. CDR3: CASSLDGYDSNQPQHF. CDR3 nucleotides: TGTGCCAGCAGCTTAGACGGTTACGATAGCAATCAGCCCCAGCATTTT.

V and J are TRBV18 and TRBJ2-2; 7 bases are a match to TRBD2. CDR3 length equals 15 residues. J lost 7 bases, V lost 3 bases, and 8 bases had no gene match. The germline V gene has CDR1 KGHSH and CDR2 LQKENI. This chain's CDR3 is CASSPLPSGNGELFF. The CDR3 nucleotides are TGTGCCAGCTCACCCCTTCCTAGCGGCAACGGGGAGCTGTTTTTT.

The chain recombines TRBV9 with TRBJ2-2, with 8 bases identical to TRBD2. CDR3 size: 18 residues. The germline gives CDR1 SGDLS, CDR2 YYNGEE. V gave up 0 bases and J gave up 2 bases; unmatched junction bases: 9. This CDR3 is CASSVGASGYHNTGELFF. CDR3 in DNA: TGTGCCAGCAGCGTAGGAGCTAGCGGGTACCATAACACCGGGGAGCTGTTTTTT.

CDR3 coding DNA: TGTGCCAGCAGTAAAAGGACAGTTGATGGCTACACCTTC. Its protein is CASSKRTVDGYTF. This sequence joins TRBV6-5 and TRBJ1-2, with D tentatively TRBD1 (6 bases). The CDR3 contains 13 residues. V lost 5 bases, J lost 6 bases, and 13 bases lay in between. CDR1 and CDR2 from the germline V gene are MNHEY and SVGAGI.

The chain uses TRBV2 and TRBJ2-3, with 11 positions matching TRBD2. J gave up 9 bases and V 1 base, and 3 bases lay outside the gene matches. This CDR3 spans 14 amino acids. CDR1 and CDR2 from the germline V gene are SNHLY and FYNNEI. This chain's CDR3 is CASSEGSSGRTQYF. CDR3 DNA sequence: TGTGCCAGCAGTGAAGGCTCTAGCGGGAGGACGCAGTATTTT.

For the CDR3, the DNA is TGTGCCAGCAGCGGCGGGGGAGTGGCCACCGGGGAGCTGTTTTTT. It is translated as CASSGGGVATGELFF. This sequence joins TRBV9 and TRBJ2-2; 7 positions match TRBD2. Trimming removed 3 bases from V and 4 bases from J; junction bases left unmatched: 6. The CDR3 sequence is 15 residues long. Germline assignment: CDR1 SGDLS and CDR2 YYNGEE.

This sequence joins TRBV6-5 and TRBJ2-1; D possibly corresponds to TRBD2 (5 bases). CDR3 size: 13 residues. The V end lost 0 bases, the J end lost 7 bases, and 7 bases lay between the germline ends. Germline CDR1 and CDR2: MNHEY and SVGAGI. CDR3 in amino acids: CASSYSTGNEQFF. The DNA of the CDR3 is TGTGCCAGCAGTTACTCGACGGGGAATGAGCAGTTCTTC.

In this sample, this clone turned up once. The rearrangement joins TRBV7-9 to TRBJ1-4, with D hard to call. The V gene's germline CDR1 is SEHNR and CDR2 FQNEAQ (reference sequence). The CDR3 has 14 residues. V was trimmed by 2 bases and J by 7 bases, leaving 11 bases between them. CDR3 DNA sequence: TGTGCCAGCAGCTTAAACGGGAGAGGTGAAAAACTGTTTTTT. Translating gives CASSLNGRGEKLFF.

The chain couples TRBV7-2 to TRBJ1-2; D is undetermined. V lost 3 bases and J 1 base, leaving 12 bases between the germline ends. The germline V gene encodes CDR1 SGHTA and CDR2 FQGNSA. The CDR3 spans 15 residues. For the CDR3, the DNA is TGTGCCAGCAGCTTCTCCGGCGGACTTAACTATGGCTACACCTTC. This sequence encodes CASSFSGGLNYGYTF.

The chain combines TRBV30 with TRBJ2-7, with TRBD2 matching 14 bases. The junction had 7 bases not matched to a gene; V was cut back by 2 bases and J by 7 bases. The CDR3 has 15 residues. Germline V gives CDR1 GTSNPN, CDR2 SVGIG (reference sequence). The CDR3 DNA reads TGTGCCTGGAGTAGAATTAGACTAGCGGGAGGGGAGCAGTACTTC. Residues: CAWSRIRLAGGEQYF.

CDR3 residues: CASSRRRGDYGYTF. The CDR3, as DNA: TGTGCCAGCAGCCGCCGGAGGGGCGACTATGGCTACACCTTC. The genes are TRBV7-2 and TRBJ1-2; tentative D call: TRBD1 (5 bases). The CDR3 contains 14 residues. The V end lost 5 bases, the J end lost 3 bases, and 13 bases lay between the germline ends. Germline V lookup: CDR1 SGHTA, CDR2 FQGNSA. Filled out from reference TRBV7-2 and TRBJ1-2, the complete variable domain reads GAGVSQSPSNKVTEKGKDVELRCDPISGHTALYWYRQSLGQGLEFLIYFQGNSAPDKSGLPSDRFSAERTGGSVSTLTIQRTQQEDSAVYLCASSRRRGDYGYTFGSGTRLTVV.

The chain couples TRBV4-2 to TRBJ2-1; no clear D gene. CDR1 and CDR2 (germline): LGHNA, YNFKEQ. The CDR3 consists of 15 residues. V lost 1 base, J lost 5 bases, and 12 bases lay in between. The CDR3 bases are TGTGCCAGCAGCCAAGGAAACTCTCCGAACAATGAGCAGTTCTTC. It yields the protein CASSQGNSPNNEQFF.

The chain uses TRBV3-1 (or the pseudogene TRBV3-2) and TRBJ2-2; TRBD1 might be the D (5 bases). The CDR3 is 16 residues long. The ends were cut back, 2 bases at V and 0 bases at J, with 10 bases in the middle. CDR1 and CDR2 (germline): LGHDT, YNNKEL (reference sequence). The chain's CDR3 is CASSQRQPSNTGELFF. DNA of the CDR3: TGTGCCAGCAGCCAACGACAGCCATCGAACACCGGGGAGCTGTTTTTT.